Given below is one T cell receptor beta chain in context. The protocol was immunoSEQ multiplex PCR, while the TCRdb copy is restricted to in-frame clones and leaves out a portion. The sample records approximately 170,000 clones, around 85% being singletons. This specimen belongs to a study of blood T cell repertoires in COVID-19. Recovery meant two consecutive negative NP/OP PCR tests, professional clearance, or resolved symptoms. This CDR3 contains 12 residues. Germline loops: CDR1 SGHTS, CDR2 YDEGEE. V was trimmed by 5 bases and J by 6 bases, leaving 9 bases between them. V gene TRBV5-8 combines with J gene TRBJ1-5; D ambiguous. What was sequenced was PBMCs or T cells enriched from blood (not recorded which). The TCR sequence derives from a woman aged 25 to 39 who had recovered from COVID-19. Written as DNA, the CDR3 is TGTGCCAGCAGTTTCGGTGGTCAGCCCCAGCATTTT. Amino acid sequence: CASSFGGQPQHF.